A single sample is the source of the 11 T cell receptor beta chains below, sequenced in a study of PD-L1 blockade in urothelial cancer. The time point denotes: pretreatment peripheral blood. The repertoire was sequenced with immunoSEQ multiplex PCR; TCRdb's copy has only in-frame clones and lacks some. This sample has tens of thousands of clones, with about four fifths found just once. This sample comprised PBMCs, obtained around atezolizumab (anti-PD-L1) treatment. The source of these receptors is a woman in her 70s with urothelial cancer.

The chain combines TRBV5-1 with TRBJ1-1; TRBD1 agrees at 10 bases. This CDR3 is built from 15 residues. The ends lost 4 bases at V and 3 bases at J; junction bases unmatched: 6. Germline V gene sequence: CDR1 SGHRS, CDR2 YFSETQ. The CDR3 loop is CASSGTGTGDTEAFF. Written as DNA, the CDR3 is TGCGCCAGCAGCGGTACCGGGACAGGGGACACTGAAGCTTTCTTT.

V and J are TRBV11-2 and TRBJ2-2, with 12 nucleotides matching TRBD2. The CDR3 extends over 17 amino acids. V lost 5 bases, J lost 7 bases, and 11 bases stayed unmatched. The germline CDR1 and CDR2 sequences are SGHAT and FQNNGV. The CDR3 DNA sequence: TGTGCCAGCAGCATCCTAGCGGGAGGGTTCAGTGGCGGGGAGCTGTTTTTT. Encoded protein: CASSILAGGFSGGELFF.

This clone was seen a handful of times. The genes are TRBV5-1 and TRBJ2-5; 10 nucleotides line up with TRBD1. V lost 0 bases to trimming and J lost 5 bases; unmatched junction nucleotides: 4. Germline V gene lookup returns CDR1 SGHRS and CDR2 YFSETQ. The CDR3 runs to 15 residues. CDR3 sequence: CASSLAGDRGETQYF. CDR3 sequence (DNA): TGCGCCAGCAGCTTGGCGGGGGACAGGGGCGAGACCCAGTACTTC.

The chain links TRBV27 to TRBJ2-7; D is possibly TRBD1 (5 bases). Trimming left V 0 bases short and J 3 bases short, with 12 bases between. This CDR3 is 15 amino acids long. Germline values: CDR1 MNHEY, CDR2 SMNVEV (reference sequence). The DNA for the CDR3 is TGTGCCAGCAGTTTATCGGGGCACTCTTTCTACGAGCAGTACTTC. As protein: CASSLSGHSFYEQYF.

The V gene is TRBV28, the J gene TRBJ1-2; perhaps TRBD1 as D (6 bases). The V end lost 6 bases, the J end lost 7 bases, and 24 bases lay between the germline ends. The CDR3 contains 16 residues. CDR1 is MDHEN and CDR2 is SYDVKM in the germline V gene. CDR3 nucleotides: TGTGCCAGCAGATCAACAGGGTCAATAAGAGCCGGTGGCTACACCTTC. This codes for CASRSTGSIRAGGYTF.

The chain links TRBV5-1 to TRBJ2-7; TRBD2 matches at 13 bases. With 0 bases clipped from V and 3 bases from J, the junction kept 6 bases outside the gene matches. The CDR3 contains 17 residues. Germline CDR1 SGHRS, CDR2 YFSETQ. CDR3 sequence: CASSLGGGLAGHYEQYF. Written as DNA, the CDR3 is TGCGCCAGCAGCTTGGGTGGGGGACTAGCGGGACACTACGAGCAGTACTTC.

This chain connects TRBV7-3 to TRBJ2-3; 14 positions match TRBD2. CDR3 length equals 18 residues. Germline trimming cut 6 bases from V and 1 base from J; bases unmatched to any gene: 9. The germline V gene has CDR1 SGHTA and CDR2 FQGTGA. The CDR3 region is CASRPGTSGSMGTDTQYF. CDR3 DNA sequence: TGTGCCAGCAGACCCGGGACTAGCGGGAGTATGGGCACAGATACGCAGTATTTT.

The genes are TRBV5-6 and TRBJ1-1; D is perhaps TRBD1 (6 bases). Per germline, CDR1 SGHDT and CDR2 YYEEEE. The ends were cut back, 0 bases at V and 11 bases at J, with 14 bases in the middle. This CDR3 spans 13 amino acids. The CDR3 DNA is TGTGCCAGCAGCTTGGCCCAGGTTAGGGGGGCTTTCTTT. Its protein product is CASSLAQVRGAFF.

CDR3 region: CASSLATGTANEKLFF. CDR3 DNA sequence: TGTGCCAGTAGTCTCGCAACCGGGACAGCAAATGAAAAACTGTTTTTT. V is TRBV19 and J is TRBJ1-4; 7 nucleotides match TRBD1. This CDR3 contains 16 residues. V was clipped by 5 bases and J by 5 bases; unmatched bases: 11. From germline, CDR1 is LNHDA and CDR2 SQIVND (reference sequence).

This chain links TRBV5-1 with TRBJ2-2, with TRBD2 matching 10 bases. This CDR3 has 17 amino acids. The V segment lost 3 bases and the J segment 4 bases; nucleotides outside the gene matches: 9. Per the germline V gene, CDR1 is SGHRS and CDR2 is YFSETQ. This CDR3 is CASSYEAGGLGTGELFF. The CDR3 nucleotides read TGCGCCAGCAGCTACGAAGCGGGAGGGCTTGGCACCGGGGAGCTGTTTTTT.

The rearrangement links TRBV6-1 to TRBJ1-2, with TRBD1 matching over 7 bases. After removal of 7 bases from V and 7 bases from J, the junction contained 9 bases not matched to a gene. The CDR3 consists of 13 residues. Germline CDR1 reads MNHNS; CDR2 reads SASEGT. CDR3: CASTLDRVSGYTF. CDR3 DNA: TGTGCCAGCACTTTAGACAGGGTCTCTGGCTACACCTTC.